The 28 T cell receptor beta chains given below trace back to one sample, sequenced in a study of T cell responses to AZD1222 COVID-19 vaccine. TCRdb keeps only in-frame clones here, not all; method: immunoSEQ multiplex PCR. The table lists 250,000 to 300,000 clones, around 92% of them singletons, with around 0.6% in the top ten. The material sequenced was peripheral blood, taken 28 days after the second AZD1222 dose. Receptors originate from an adult who received the AZD1222 COVID-19 vaccine.

The chain employs TRBV5-8 and TRBJ1-4; unclear D gene. There are 11 residues in the CDR3. In germline, CDR1 is SGHTS, CDR2 YDEGEE. Trimming removed 1 base at V and 8 bases at J, with 3 bases between. CDR3 residues: CASSLSEKLFF. The DNA for the CDR3 is TGTGCCAGCAGCTTGTCAGAAAAACTGTTTTTT.

The chain recombines TRBV6-2 or TRBV6-3 with TRBJ2-5, with TRBD2 matching over 10 bases. The germline CDR1 and CDR2 sequences are MNHEY and SVGEGT. The CDR3 spans 14 residues. Losses at the gene ends were 6 bases for V and 7 bases for J; bases not matched to a gene: 8. CDR3 sequence reads: CASSKLAGRVTQYF. The CDR3 nucleotides are TGTGCCAGCAGCAAACTAGCGGGGAGGGTGACCCAGTACTTC.

This clone was seen a single time. The chain has TRBV19 and TRBJ1-5; 9 bases match TRBD1. This CDR3 is built from 15 residues. V shed 7 bases and J 0 bases; nucleotides not matched to a gene: 4. In germline, CDR1 is LNHDA, CDR2 SQIVND (reference sequence). This CDR3 is CASIGQGYSNQPQHF. The CDR3, as DNA: TGTGCCAGTATCGGACAGGGGTATAGCAATCAGCCCCAGCATTTT.

This rearrangement joins TRBV24-1 to TRBJ1-2; a possible D gene is TRBD1 (5 bases). With 3 bases removed from V and 9 bases from J, the gap between germline ends came to 19 bases. CDR1 KGHDR and CDR2 SFDVKD come from the germline V gene. The CDR3 is 15 residues long. CDR3 in DNA: TGTGCCACCAGTGATCCCGGGTTTTGGGGCGACCGCTACACCTTC. As protein: CATSDPGFWGDRYTF.

The chain couples TRBV6-5 to TRBJ1-4; TRBD1 matches at 7 bases. Trimming removed 4 bases from V and 8 bases from J; junction bases left unmatched: 7. The CDR3 has 14 residues. CDR1 is MNHEY, CDR2 SVGAGI, per germline. The CDR3 sequence: CASSLDRVGEKLFF. The DNA for the CDR3 is TGTGCCAGCAGTTTAGACAGGGTAGGAGAAAAACTGTTTTTT.

The gene calls are TRBV5-4 and TRBJ1-2, with D hard to call. Germline values: CDR1 SGHNT, CDR2 YYREEE (reference sequence). The CDR3 is 14 amino acids. The V end was cut by 0 bases, the J end by 4 bases, with 10 bases between. For the CDR3, the DNA is TGTGCCAGCAGCTTGGCTGGGGTCCCCTATGGCTACACCTTC. This gives the protein CASSLAGVPYGYTF.

The V call is TRBV7-2, the J call TRBJ1-4, with TRBD1 as a possible D gene (6 bases). The CDR3 extends over 14 amino acids. The germline V gene encodes CDR1 SGHTA and CDR2 FQGNSA. The V end lost 5 bases, the J end lost 8 bases, and 15 bases lay between the germline ends. For the CDR3, the DNA is TGTGCCAGCAGCCCCGCCGGGGGCTGGGAAAAACTGTTTTTT. It yields the protein CASSPAGGWEKLFF.

The rearrangement joins TRBV13 to TRBJ1-2; 7 nucleotides agree with TRBD1. Germline CDR1 PRHDT, CDR2 FYEKMQ (reference sequence). With 1 base clipped from V and 7 bases from J, the junction kept 6 bases outside the gene matches. The CDR3 consists of 14 residues. The CDR3 DNA reads TGTGCCAGCAGCTTAGAAGCCAGGGGGATTGGCTACACCTTC. Protein product: CASSLEARGIGYTF.

The chain employs TRBV5-5 and TRBJ2-7, with D perhaps matching TRBD2 (6 bases). Germline CDR1 reads SGHKS; CDR2 reads YYEKEE (reference sequence). This CDR3 has 14 residues. Trimming left V 2 bases short and J 4 bases short, with 13 bases between. The CDR3 region has the DNA TGTGCCAGCAGCTTTCAGGCAGGGAGGTACGAGCAGTACTTC. It encodes CASSFQAGRYEQYF.

This chain joins TRBV7-9 and TRBJ1-1, with TRBD1 matching 7 bases. CDR1 and CDR2 from the germline V gene are SEHNR and FQNEAQ (reference sequence). The junction had 7 bases not matched to a gene; V was cut back by 5 bases and J by 7 bases. This CDR3 has 13 residues. The CDR3 sequence: CASSRVRDSEAFF. CDR3 nucleotides: TGTGCCAGCAGCCGTGTTCGGGACAGTGAAGCTTTCTTT.

Written as DNA, the CDR3 is TGCAGTGCTAGTCCCGGGACTAGTCACTTGGATACGCAGTATTTT. Translated, it gives CSASPGTSHLDTQYF. The chain is built from TRBV20-1 and TRBJ2-3, with 8 bases identical to TRBD2. The junction had 11 bases not matched to a gene; V was cut back by 3 bases and J by 6 bases. The CDR3 runs 15 residues. Per the germline V gene, CDR1 is DFQATT and CDR2 is SNEGSKA (reference sequence).

This chain links TRBV5-1 with TRBJ2-7; D assignment may be TRBD1 or TRBD2 (6 bases each). CDR1 is SGHRS and CDR2 is YFSETQ in the germline V gene. The CDR3 is made up of 14 amino acids. Trimming removed 6 bases at V and 7 bases at J, with 20 bases between. The DNA for the CDR3 is TGCGCCAGCATCACCCTCCCTGGAGGGGGTGAGCAGTACTTC. Translating gives CASITLPGGGEQYF. The whole variable domain, filled in from reference TRBV5-1 and TRBJ2-7, reads KAGVTQTPRYLIKTRGQQVTLSCSPISGHRSVSWYQQTPGQGLQFLFEYFSETQRNKGNFPGRFSGRQFSNSRSEMNVSTLELGDSALYLCASITLPGGGEQYFGPGTRLTVT.

For the CDR3, the DNA is TGCAGTGCTAGAGATCAGTATACGCAGTATTTT. This sequence encodes CSARDQYTQYF. The chain employs TRBV20-1 and TRBJ2-3; D remains ambiguous. Germline CDR1 and CDR2: DFQATT and SNEGSKA (reference sequence). V was shortened by 0 bases and J by 7 bases, with 5 bases between the two germline ends. This CDR3 region has 11 residues.

The CDR3 DNA follows: TGCGCCAGCAGAGAGGCCTACTCTGGAAACACCATATATTTT. It codes for CASREAYSGNTIYF. V is TRBV5-1 and J is TRBJ1-3; D gene uncertain. Per the germline V gene, CDR1 is SGHRS and CDR2 is YFSETQ. The CDR3 contains 14 residues. V dropped 5 bases and J dropped 0 bases, with 9 bases sitting between them.

The CDR3 loop is CASSIGLDRADTQYF. Here the CDR3 DNA reads TGTGCCAGTAGTATCGGCCTGGACAGGGCAGATACGCAGTATTTT. The rearrangement joins TRBV19 to TRBJ2-3; 8 bases map to TRBD1. V gave up 3 bases and J gave up 4 bases; unmatched junction bases: 6. The CDR3 is made up of 15 amino acids. The germline CDR1 and CDR2 sequences are LNHDA and SQIVND (reference sequence). Together with reference TRBV19 and TRBJ2-3, the CDR3 gives the full variable domain: DGGITQSPKYLFRKEGQNVTLSCEQNLNHDAMYWYRQDPGQGLRLIYYSQIVNDFQKGDIAEGYSVSREKKESFPLTVTSAQKNPTAFYLCASSIGLDRADTQYFGPGTRLTVL.

The chain has TRBV2 and TRBJ2-1; D perhaps matches TRBD2 (5 bases). The CDR3 contains 12 residues. The germline V and J ends were trimmed by 3 bases and 7 bases, with 7 bases remaining between them. Looked up from germline, CDR1 is SNHLY and CDR2 is FYNNEI. CDR3 DNA sequence: TGTGCCAGCAGTGACGGAGGAAATGAGCAGTTCTTC. This translates into CASSDGGNEQFF.

This rearrangement joins TRBV28 to TRBJ2-3; D call uncertain. Germline V gives CDR1 MDHEN, CDR2 SYDVKM. CDR3 length equals 14 residues. Trimming took 3 bases from V and 2 from J, leaving 9 bases between them. CDR3 DNA sequence: TGTGCCAGCAGTTTTGGTACCTTCACAGATACGCAGTATTTT. Translating it yields CASSFGTFTDTQYF.

This chain joins TRBV5-1 and TRBJ1-5; maybe TRBD1 (5 bases). Per the germline V gene, CDR1 is SGHRS and CDR2 is YFSETQ. The V gene lost 4 bases and the J gene lost 0 bases, with 11 bases spanning the gap. The CDR3 runs 15 residues. CDR3 nucleotides: TGCGCCAGCAGCCTGGGAGACAGTAGCAATCAGCCCCAGCATTTT. This encodes CASSLGDSSNQPQHF.

This chain joins TRBV27 and TRBJ2-7; D may be TRBD2 (6 bases). This CDR3 spans 17 amino acids. Germline V lookup: CDR1 MNHEY, CDR2 SMNVEV (reference sequence). Between the trimmed V and J ends, which lost 6 bases and 0 bases, there was a span of 21 bases. CDR3 DNA: TGTGCCAGCAGGACTAGATATGGCGAGGGCTTCTCCTACGAGCAGTACTTC. Translating gives CASRTRYGEGFSYEQYF.

In its sample, this clone was seen once. The chain has TRBV5-5 and TRBJ2-7, with D unclear. This CDR3 has 13 amino acids. The V gene's germline CDR1 is SGHKS and CDR2 YYEKEE (reference sequence). V was cut by 0 bases and J by 3 bases, with 7 bases left in between. CDR3 coding DNA: TGTGCCAGCAGCTTGGATGTCCTCTACGAGCAGTACTTC. This codes for CASSLDVLYEQYF.

This chain connects TRBV28 to TRBJ1-4; 7 nucleotides match TRBD1. Per the germline V gene, CDR1 is MDHEN and CDR2 is SYDVKM. CDR3 size: 14 residues. Trimming took 7 bases from V and 7 from J; bases not matched to a gene: 9. In nucleotides, the CDR3 is TGTGCCAGCACTCTCAGGGGGAGGGGTGAAAAACTGTTTTTT. Encoded protein: CASTLRGRGEKLFF.

This sequence joins TRBV6-5 and TRBJ2-7; the D is unclear. The CDR3 has 13 residues. V was shortened by 1 base and J by 5 bases, with 9 bases between the two germline ends. The germline V gene encodes CDR1 MNHEY and CDR2 SVGAGI. CDR3 nucleotides: TGTGCCAGCAGTTACTTGGGTTCGGACGAGCAGTACTTC. Protein product: CASSYLGSDEQYF.

The chain is built from TRBV5-1 and TRBJ2-7, with 11 bases matching TRBD1. Trimming cost V 4 bases and J 3 bases; bases outside gene matches: 6. The CDR3 sequence is 15 residues long. Per the germline V gene, CDR1 is SGHRS and CDR2 is YFSETQ. CDR3 in amino acids: CASSALGTGGYEQYF. CDR3 nucleotide sequence: TGCGCCAGCAGCGCCCTAGGGACAGGGGGCTACGAGCAGTACTTC.

The chain has TRBV3-1 (or the pseudogene TRBV3-2) and TRBJ1-5; possible D gene TRBD1, 5 bases. CDR1 LGHDT and CDR2 YNNKEL come from the germline V gene (reference sequence). The CDR3 totals 14 residues. V lost 1 base to trimming and J lost 6 bases, with 10 bases between them. CDR3 DNA sequence: TGTGCCAGCAGCCAAGTCCGGGGGGTTCAGCCCCAGCATTTT. Translated, it gives CASSQVRGVQPQHF.

The chain recombines TRBV28 with TRBJ1-2, with 7 bases matching TRBD1. Germline V lookup: CDR1 MDHEN, CDR2 SYDVKM. V dropped 3 bases and J dropped 4; count of bases not matched to a gene: 5. This CDR3 is built from 14 residues. This chain's CDR3 is CASSFWGQLYGYTF. DNA of the CDR3: TGTGCCAGCAGTTTTTGGGGACAGCTCTATGGCTACACCTTC.

The genes are TRBV7-3 and TRBJ1-6; D remains unclear. CDR3 size: 14 residues. Trimming took 5 bases from V and 10 from J, leaving 15 bases between them. Germline V gene lookup returns CDR1 SGHTA and CDR2 FQGTGA. Written as DNA, the CDR3 is TGTGCCAGCAGCCAAGAGTCAGCAGAGTCACCCCTCCACTTT. It specifies CASSQESAESPLHF.

V usage is TRBV9 and J usage is TRBJ2-3; 8 bases are a match to TRBD2. Losses at the gene ends were 0 bases for V and 3 bases for J; bases not matched to a gene: 3. This CDR3 has 15 residues. Germline V gives CDR1 SGDLS, CDR2 YYNGEE. This chain's CDR3 is CASSVDRLATDTQYF. The DNA of the CDR3 is TGTGCCAGCAGCGTAGATCGACTAGCGACAGATACGCAGTATTTT. Together with reference TRBV9 and TRBJ2-3, the CDR3 gives the full variable domain: DSGVTQTPKHLITATGQRVTLRCSPRSGDLSVYWYQQSLDQGLQFLIQYYNGEERAKGNILERFSAQQFPDLHSELNLSSLELGDSALYFCASSVDRLATDTQYFGPGTRLTVL.

The V gene is TRBV7-6, the J gene TRBJ2-6; D gene unclear. Germline V CDR1 and CDR2: SGHVS, FNYEAQ. The CDR3 contains 17 residues. Trimming stripped 1 base from V and 0 bases from J, with 10 bases between. Written as DNA, the CDR3 is TGTGCCAGCAGCTTAGGGGTAGGCAGCTCTGGGGCCAACGTCCTGACTTTC. Protein product: CASSLGVGSSGANVLTF.